This paragraph reports one T cell receptor (beta chain). Its cognate antigen is unknown. Trimming took off 5 bases at V and 0 bases at J, with 14 bases between the two ends. The CDR3 length is 17 residues. Germline V gene lookup returns CDR1 LNHDA and CDR2 SQIVND (reference sequence). This sample stems from a study of cytomegalovirus exposure and HLA in healthy donors. Findings and caveats of the study: The authors listed 164 TCR beta chains as cytomegalovirus-associated. Highly shared variants forming one cluster were likely a sequencing artifact.

The PCR contained 60 Vbeta and 13 Jbeta primers. Assay used: immunoSEQ multiplex PCR; TCRdb lists only in-frame clones, some missing. Its table records around 110,000 clones. The source of this sequence is a man in his forties or fifties in good health and CMV-seropositive. Sequenced sample: PBMCs. The V call is TRBV19, the J call TRBJ2-6; tentatively, D is TRBD2 (5 bases). DNA of the CDR3: TGTGCCAGTAGTTCCCGGGGTGCCCGCTCTGGGGCCAACGTCCTGACTTTC. It is translated as CASSSRGARSGANVLTF.